This TCR beta chain emerged from a study of shared clonotypes between healthy human individuals. Study-level results: Memory subsets had estimated richness that was generally smaller than that of naive subsets.

Splitting of each subset's genomic DNA was done evenly across several immunoSEQ plates. Per the study methods: Owing to the provision of junction-only sequences devoid of quality scores by immunoSEQ, filtering differed. Here immunoSEQ multiplex PCR was the method, and the copy in TCRdb shows in-frame clones only, minus some. The V and J calls and clone size come from that table; D and trimming were worked out from the DNA. The table has approximately 1.9 million clones, 90% to 95% seen once. In the case of this clone: Antigen specificity is unknown.

Germline-derived CDR1 and CDR2 are GTSNPN and SVGIG (reference sequence). V dropped 0 bases and J dropped 5; count of bases not matched to a gene: 10. The CDR3 loop spans 16 amino acids. CD8 cells classed as naive were CD45RO-negative and positively selected for CCR7, excluding terminally differentiated effector memory CD45RA+ cells. The V call is TRBV30, the J call TRBJ2-5, with 9 nucleotides matching TRBD2. Sequenced sample: naive CD8+ T cells from PBMCs. The receptor was derived from a man aged 18 to 30 in good health. Some clones in this sample may be carry-over from other donors' samples. The CDR3 coding sequence is TGTGCCTGGAGTGTAATTGCGGGAGGGCCGAGGGAGACCCAGTACTTC. Residues: CAWSVIAGGPRETQYF.